Described below is a single T cell receptor beta chain sequence and its context. Its cognate antigen is unknown. The table came from immunoSEQ multiplex PCR; TCRdb's copy has only in-frame clones and leaves some out. In the table there are approximately 270,000 clones, roughly 87% of which are singletons. This specimen comes from a study of cytomegalovirus exposure and HLA in healthy donors. Germline loops: CDR1 SGHNT, CDR2 YYREEE (reference sequence). After removal of 6 bases from V and 11 bases from J, the junction contained 10 bases not matched to a gene. The CDR3 spans 12 residues. Study findings and constraints: Both high specificity and high sensitivity reportedly marked the classifier's diagnosis of cytomegalovirus status. Rarity characterized most TCR sequences, yet some public TCRs appeared in many donors. In vitro checks showed that a few CMV-associated chains really do target CMV antigens. The study labeled 164 TCR beta chains cytomegalovirus-associated.

The sample consisted of PBMCs. The V and J genes are TRBV5-4 and TRBJ2-5; 7 positions agree with TRBD1. This clonotype was obtained from a man aged 18 to 35 in good health and CMV-seropositive. The CDR3 protein is CASNEGAGEQYF. Written as DNA, the CDR3 is TGTGCCAGCAACGAGGGGGCGGGTGAGCAGTACTTC. Complete variable domain (other parts from reference TRBV5-4 and TRBJ2-5): ETGVTQSPTHLIKTRGQQVTLRCSSQSGHNTVSWYQQALGQGPQFIFQYYREEENGRGNFPPRFSGLQFPNYSSELNVNALELDDSALYLCASNEGAGEQYFGPGTRLLVL.